This T cell receptor beta chain was recovered during a study of T cell responses to AZD1222 COVID-19 vaccine. Study at large: Combined were second doses at about 4 or about 12 weeks.

The CDR3 length is 16 residues. Germline V gives CDR1 SGHRS, CDR2 YFSETQ. V lost 0 bases, J lost 7 bases, and 6 bases stayed unmatched. Here immunoSEQ multiplex PCR was the method, and the copy in TCRdb shows in-frame clones only, minus some. The table records about 85,000 clones, roughly 90% of them present only once. This sequence joins TRBV5-1 and TRBJ2-1, with 11 bases aligning to TRBD2. The sequence was collected from an adult in good health. Sequences were derived from peripheral blood, sampled on day 0 of AZD1222 vaccination. The CDR3 is CASSLGTSGPGNEQFF. In DNA form, the CDR3 reads TGCGCCAGCAGCTTGGGGACTAGCGGGCCTGGGAATGAGCAGTTCTTC. The entire variable domain, with the rest obtained from reference TRBV5-1 and TRBJ2-1, is as follows: KAGVTQTPRYLIKTRGQQVTLSCSPISGHRSVSWYQQTPGQGLQFLFEYFSETQRNKGNFPGRFSGRQFSNSRSEMNVSTLELGDSALYLCASSLGTSGPGNEQFFGPGTRLTVL.